Shown below are 4 T cell receptor beta chains from a single sample sequenced in a study of blood T cells in healthy people across ages. Then a second PCR, running roughly 7 to 11 cycles, was carried out with a sample-barcoded 5' primer and a J-beta primer mix. TCRdb re-derived calls from the 5' RACE reads in MiXCR, one entry per CDR3 protein. This repertoire shows about 1.5 million distinct CDR3 sequences, 42% found once; its top ten account for approximately 4%. The sample comprised blood. The receptors come from a woman between 18 and 29 years old in good health.

The CDR3 loop reads CASSTAGVSQETQYF. CDR3 coding DNA: TGTGCCAGCAGCACCGCAGGGGTATCCCAAGAGACCCAGTACTTC. The chain joins TRBV7-9 to TRBJ2-5; maybe TRBD1 (6 bases). The germline CDR1 and CDR2 sequences are SEHNR and FQNEAQ (reference sequence). The CDR3 has 15 residues. Between the trimmed V and J ends, which lost 5 bases and 1 base, there was a span of 14 bases.

The chain uses TRBV6-5 and TRBJ1-1; unclear D gene. The CDR3 loop spans 15 amino acids. The ends were cut back, 5 bases at V and 1 base at J, with 14 bases in the middle. Germline CDR1 is MNHEY and CDR2 is SVGAGI. The CDR3 is CASSKGLARNTEAFF. CDR3 DNA: TGTGCCAGCAGTAAGGGTTTGGCACGGAACACTGAAGCTTTCTTT.

The rearrangement uses TRBV5-1 and TRBJ2-1; D may be TRBD2 (6 bases). Trimming left V 4 bases short and J 4 bases short, with 18 bases between. This CDR3 has 16 residues. Germline V gives CDR1 SGHRS, CDR2 YFSETQ. The CDR3: CASSESPGTAYNEQFF. The CDR3 nucleotides read TGCGCCAGCAGCGAGTCTCCCGGGACTGCTTACAATGAGCAGTTCTTC.

This chain uses TRBV27 with TRBJ2-1; weak D call: TRBD1 (6 bases). Deletions cut 9 bases from V and 0 bases from J, with 12 bases between. Germline CDR1 and CDR2: MNHEY and SMNVEV (reference sequence). The CDR3 loop spans 14 amino acids. The CDR3 DNA sequence: TGTGCCAGGAGAACAGGGTCCTCCTACAATGAGCAGTTCTTC. This translates into CARRTGSSYNEQFF.